The clone carrying this TCR beta chain was found a few times. These data originate in a study of T cells in Graves' hyperthyroidism and ophthalmopathy. In germline, CDR1 is LNHDA, CDR2 SQIVND (reference sequence). CDR3 length equals 15 residues. V was cut by 5 bases and J by 1 base, with 12 bases left in between. Each diagnosis drew on symptoms, thyroxine, TRAb, thyroid ultrasound and orbital computed tomography findings. The source material, RNA transcripts, was used to amplify TCR beta CDR3 regions. Researchers ran a first-round RT-PCR on the TCR CDR3 using the HTBI primer set. TCRdb itself ran the multiplex PCR reads through MiXCR, one entry per CDR3 protein. The sample lists approximately 530,000 distinct CDR3 sequences, over 15% occurring once.

The V call is TRBV19, the J call TRBJ1-5; D perhaps matches TRBD1 (6 bases). Sequencing was carried out using blood. The receptor's source is a woman younger than 35 with Graves' hyperthyroidism. The CDR3 nucleotides read TGTGCCAGTAGTTTCGGACAGACCAGCAATCAGCCCCAGCATTTT. Its protein is CASSFGQTSNQPQHF.